The 9 T cell receptor beta chains presented below share a single source sample, sequenced in a study of T cells in narcolepsy. The protocol was immunoSEQ multiplex PCR, while the TCRdb copy is restricted to in-frame clones and leaves out a portion. The table records tens of thousands of clones, 75% to 80% of them present only once. Source material: CD45RA- memory CD4+ T cells from PBMCs. All receptors come from a human donor with narcolepsy.

This chain links TRBV6-6 with TRBJ1-1; weak D call: TRBD1 (6 bases). Trimming shortened V by 6 bases and J by 5 bases, and 19 bases separated the two germline ends. From germline, CDR1 is MNHNY and CDR2 SVGAGI (reference sequence). This CDR3 is 15 amino acids long. CDR3 in amino acids: CASRNRGVKVTEAFF. The CDR3 nucleotides are TGTGCCAGCAGAAATAGGGGGGTCAAAGTTACTGAAGCTTTCTTT.

This rearrangement joins TRBV7-2 to TRBJ1-2; TRBD1 matches 8 bases. CDR3 size: 14 residues. From germline, CDR1 is SGHTA and CDR2 FQGNSA. The V segment lost 4 bases and the J segment 5 bases; nucleotides outside the gene matches: 6. CDR3 residues: CASSSDRASYGYTF. The DNA for the CDR3 is TGTGCCAGCAGCTCGGACAGGGCTAGTTATGGCTACACCTTC. The complete variable domain, with remaining parts taken from reference TRBV7-2 and TRBJ1-2, reads GAGVSQSPSNKVTEKGKDVELRCDPISGHTALYWYRQSLGQGLEFLIYFQGNSAPDKSGLPSDRFSAERTGGSVSTLTIQRTQQEDSAVYLCASSSDRASYGYTFGSGTRLTVV.

This rearrangement joins TRBV2 to TRBJ2-5, with TRBD2 identical over 7 bases. The CDR3 runs 16 residues. Germline CDR1 and CDR2: SNHLY and FYNNEI. V lost 5 bases to trimming and J lost 1 base; unmatched junction nucleotides: 10. CDR3 nucleotide sequence: TGTGCCAGCAGTTTCGGACTAGAGGGCTCCCAAGAGACCCAGTACTTC. Its protein product is CASSFGLEGSQETQYF.

This clone showed up just a few times. The chain combines TRBV5-1 with TRBJ1-6, with D maybe TRBD1 (6 bases). The CDR3 is 15 amino acids. Per germline, CDR1 SGHRS and CDR2 YFSETQ. Trimming took off 0 bases at V and 5 bases at J, with 9 bases between the two ends. The CDR3 DNA sequence: TGCGCCAGCAGCTTGGACAGGGCAGATAATTCACCCCTCCACTTT. Residues: CASSLDRADNSPLHF.

The V gene is TRBV11-2, the J gene TRBJ1-6, with 7 bases aligning to TRBD1. CDR3 length equals 15 residues. V shed 6 bases, J shed 5 bases, and the junction held 7 bases outside the gene matches. Germline values: CDR1 SGHAT, CDR2 FQNNGV. This CDR3 is CASSPRGTDNSPLHF. The CDR3 region has the DNA TGTGCCAGCAGTCCGAGGGGGACAGATAATTCACCCCTCCACTTT.

This chain links TRBV5-1 with TRBJ2-7; no reliable D call. Germline V gene data show CDR1 as SGHRS and CDR2 as YFSETQ. The CDR3 has 13 amino acids. Trimming removed 0 bases at V and 2 bases at J, with 6 bases between. This chain's CDR3 is CASSLGYTYEQYF. The DNA for the CDR3 is TGCGCCAGCAGCTTGGGCTACACCTACGAGCAGTACTTC.

J is TRBJ2-5 and V is TRBV7-6, with 14 bases that match TRBD2. This CDR3 region has 16 residues. The germline V gene has CDR1 SGHVS and CDR2 FNYEAQ. V lost 2 bases to trimming and J lost 4 bases; unmatched junction nucleotides: 3. The CDR3: CASSLRTSGGLETQYF. The CDR3 DNA sequence: TGTGCCAGCAGCTTACGGACTAGCGGGGGGTTAGAGACCCAGTACTTC.

This clone occurred once. This sequence joins TRBV11-3 and TRBJ1-3; a possible D gene is TRBD1 (5 bases). Looked up from germline, CDR1 is SGHNT and CDR2 is YENEEA. Trimming removed 1 base at V and 3 bases at J, with 10 bases between. The CDR3 is 15 amino acids. The CDR3 sequence is CASSLVGTFGNTIYF. CDR3 bases: TGTGCCAGCAGCTTAGTCGGGACTTTTGGAAACACCATATATTTT.

This chain joins TRBV11-1 and TRBJ1-2; possible D gene TRBD1, 5 bases. Trimming stripped 2 bases from V and 4 bases from J, with 11 bases between. The CDR3 runs 14 residues. In germline, CDR1 is SGHAT, CDR2 FQDESV (reference sequence). The CDR3 reads CASSLRQSLYGYTF. The CDR3 nucleotides read TGTGCCAGCAGCTTAAGACAGTCCCTCTATGGCTACACCTTC.